The sequence of this T cell receptor (beta chain) was determined in a study of cytomegalovirus exposure and HLA in healthy donors. The study, taken as a whole, reports: The study flagged fewer than 200 TCR beta chains as cytomegalovirus-associated.

Notes on this clone: Its antigen remains unidentified.

This table comes from immunoSEQ multiplex PCR, and its TCRdb copy is limited to in-frame clones, with some not included. The table includes under 250,000 clones, roughly nine tenths detected once. The CDR3 contains 14 residues. Trimming removed 8 bases from V and 7 bases from J, with 17 bases in between. Per germline, CDR1 SEHNR and CDR2 FQNEAQ (reference sequence). The TCR was taken from a young man in good health and CMV-seropositive. The sample taken for sequencing was PBMCs. The V call is TRBV7-9, the J call TRBJ2-2; maybe TRBD2 (6 bases). The CDR3 bases are TGTGCCAGCCAGGACTATCAGAGGGGCGGGGAGCTGTTTTTT. Residues: CASQDYQRGGELFF.